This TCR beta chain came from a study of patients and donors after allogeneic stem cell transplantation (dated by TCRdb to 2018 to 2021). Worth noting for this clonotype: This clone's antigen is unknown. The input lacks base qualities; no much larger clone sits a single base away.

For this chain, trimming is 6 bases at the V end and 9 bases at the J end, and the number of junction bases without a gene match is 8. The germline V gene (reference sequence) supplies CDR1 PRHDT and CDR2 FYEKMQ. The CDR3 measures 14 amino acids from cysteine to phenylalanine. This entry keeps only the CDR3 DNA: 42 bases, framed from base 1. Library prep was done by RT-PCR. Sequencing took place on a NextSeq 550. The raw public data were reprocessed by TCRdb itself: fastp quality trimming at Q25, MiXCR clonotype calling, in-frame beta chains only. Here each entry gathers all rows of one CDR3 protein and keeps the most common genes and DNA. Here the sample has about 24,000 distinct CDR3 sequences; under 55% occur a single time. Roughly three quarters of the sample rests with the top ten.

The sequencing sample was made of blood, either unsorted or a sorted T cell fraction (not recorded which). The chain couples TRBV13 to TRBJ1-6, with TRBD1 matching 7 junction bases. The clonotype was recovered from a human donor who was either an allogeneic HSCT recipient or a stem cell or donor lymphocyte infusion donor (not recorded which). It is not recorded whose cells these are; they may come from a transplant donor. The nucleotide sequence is TGTGCCAGCAGAAGCCGGGACAGTTCTTCACCCCTCCACTTT. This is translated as CASRSRDSSSPLHF.